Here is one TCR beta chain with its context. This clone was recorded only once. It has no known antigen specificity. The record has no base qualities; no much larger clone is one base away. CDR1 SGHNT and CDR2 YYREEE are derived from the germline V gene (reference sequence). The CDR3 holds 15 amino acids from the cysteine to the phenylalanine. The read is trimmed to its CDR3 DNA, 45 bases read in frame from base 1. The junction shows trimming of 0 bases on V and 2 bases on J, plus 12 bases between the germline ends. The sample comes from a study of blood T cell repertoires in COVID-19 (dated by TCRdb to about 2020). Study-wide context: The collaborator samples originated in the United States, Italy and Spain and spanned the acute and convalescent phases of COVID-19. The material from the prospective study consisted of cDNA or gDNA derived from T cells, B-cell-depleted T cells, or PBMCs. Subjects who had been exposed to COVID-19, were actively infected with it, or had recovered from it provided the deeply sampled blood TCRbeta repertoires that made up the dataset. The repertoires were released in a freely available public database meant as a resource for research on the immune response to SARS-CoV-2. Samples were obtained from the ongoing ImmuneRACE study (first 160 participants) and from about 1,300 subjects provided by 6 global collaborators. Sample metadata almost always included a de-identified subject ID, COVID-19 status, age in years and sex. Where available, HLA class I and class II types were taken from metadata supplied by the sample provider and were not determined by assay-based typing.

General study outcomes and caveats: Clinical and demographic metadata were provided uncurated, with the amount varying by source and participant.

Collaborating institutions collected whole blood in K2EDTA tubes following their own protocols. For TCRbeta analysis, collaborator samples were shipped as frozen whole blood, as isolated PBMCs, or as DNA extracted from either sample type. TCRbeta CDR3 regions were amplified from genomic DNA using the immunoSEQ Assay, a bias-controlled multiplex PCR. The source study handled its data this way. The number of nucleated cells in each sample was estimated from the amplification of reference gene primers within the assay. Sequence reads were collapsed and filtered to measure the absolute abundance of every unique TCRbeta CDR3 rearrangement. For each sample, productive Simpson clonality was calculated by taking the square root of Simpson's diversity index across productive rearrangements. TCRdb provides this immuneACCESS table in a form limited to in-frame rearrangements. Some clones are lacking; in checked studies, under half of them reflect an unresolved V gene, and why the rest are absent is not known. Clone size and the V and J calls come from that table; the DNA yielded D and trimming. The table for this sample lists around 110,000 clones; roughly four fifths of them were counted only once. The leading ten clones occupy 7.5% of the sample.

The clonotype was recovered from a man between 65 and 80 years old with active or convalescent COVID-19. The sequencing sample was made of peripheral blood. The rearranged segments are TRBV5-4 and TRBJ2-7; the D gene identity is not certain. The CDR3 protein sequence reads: CASSLDPANPYEQYF. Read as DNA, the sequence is TGTGCCAGCAGCTTGGATCCAGCGAACCCCTACGAGCAGTACTTC.